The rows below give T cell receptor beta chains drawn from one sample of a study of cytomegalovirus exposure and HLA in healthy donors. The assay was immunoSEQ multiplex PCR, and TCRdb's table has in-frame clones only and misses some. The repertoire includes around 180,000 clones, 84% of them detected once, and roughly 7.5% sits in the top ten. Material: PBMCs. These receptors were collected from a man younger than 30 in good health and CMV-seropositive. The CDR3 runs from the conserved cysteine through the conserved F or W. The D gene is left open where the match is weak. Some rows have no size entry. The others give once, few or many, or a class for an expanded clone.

CASSAGYEQYF,TGCGCCAGCAGTGCGGGCTACGAGCAGTACTTC,-,TRBV10-2,TRBJ2-7,-
CASSLYGQGIGEQYF,TGTGCCAGCTCACTTTATGGACAGGGAATCGGCGAGCAGTACTTC,TRBD1,TRBV18,TRBJ2-7,-
CASSQVIDTQYF,TGTGCCAGCAGCCAAGTTATCGATACGCAGTATTTT,-,TRBV14,TRBJ2-3,-
CASSSLGASGPLSYEQYF,TGTGCCAGCAGTTCTCTAGGAGCTAGCGGACCGCTCTCCTACGAGCAGTACTTC,TRBD2,TRBV28,TRBJ2-7,few
CASSPGMNTEAFF,TGTGCCAGTAGTCCGGGGATGAACACTGAAGCTTTCTTT,-,TRBV19,TRBJ1-1,-
CASSQVGGAGELFF,TGCGCCAGCAGCCAAGTAGGCGGGGCCGGGGAGCTGTTTTTT,-,TRBV4-1,TRBJ2-2,once
CATQRQGGEQYF,TGTGCCACTCAGCGACAGGGAGGCGAGCAGTACTTC,-,TRBV19,TRBJ2-7,-
CAISESRLAGNTGELFF,TGTGCCATCAGTGAGTCTCGGCTAGCGGGAAACACCGGGGAGCTGTTTTTT,TRBD2,TRBV10-3,TRBJ2-2,-
CSGRDYLPLDEQFF,TGCAGCGGCCGGGACTACCTACCGTTGGATGAGCAGTTCTTC,TRBD2,TRBV29-1,TRBJ2-1,-
CASSDGGSTDTQYF,TGTGCCAGCAGTGACGGGGGCAGCACAGATACGCAGTATTTT,-,TRBV6-4,TRBJ2-3,-
CASSWIGQAQETQYF,TGTGCCAGCAGTTGGATCGGACAGGCCCAAGAGACCCAGTACTTC,TRBD1,TRBV28,TRBJ2-5,-
CATSRDRGISTEAFF,TGTGCCACCAGCAGAGATCGGGGAATATCCACTGAAGCTTTCTTT,-,TRBV15,TRBJ1-1,few
CASSQGGLANQPQHF,TGCGCCAGCAGCCAAGGGGGGCTTGCCAATCAGCCCCAGCATTTT,-,TRBV4-1,TRBJ1-5,-
CASRSEINRGGYGYTF,TGTGCCAGCAGGTCAGAGATCAACAGAGGGGGCTATGGCTACACCTTC,-,TRBV25-1,TRBJ1-2,-
CASSVTGSTEAFF,TGTGCCAGCAGTGTTACAGGAAGCACTGAAGCTTTCTTT,-,TRBV27,TRBJ1-1,-
CASSLAPAGPSSYEQYF,TGCGCCAGCAGCTTGGCCCCTGCAGGGCCGAGCTCCTACGAGCAGTACTTC,-,TRBV5-1,TRBJ2-7,-
CASSATGNGYEQYF,TGTGCCAGCAGCGCGACAGGGAACGGCTACGAGCAGTACTTC,TRBD1,TRBV9,TRBJ2-7,-
CASSQLTSGSPNVGNGEQYF,TGCGCCAGCAGTCAATTGACGAGCGGGAGTCCTAATGTGGGGAATGGGGAGCAGTACTTC,TRBD2,TRBV23-1,TRBJ2-7,-
CASSHIRTSGEQYF,TGTGCCAGCAGCCATATTCGGACCTCGGGGGAGCAGTACTTC,-,TRBV11-1,TRBJ2-7,-
CASSPEVNARDIVISGYTF,TGTGCCAGCAGCCCCGAAGTTAATGCCCGGGACATTGTGATAAGTGGCTACACCTTC,-,TRBV5-6,TRBJ1-2,-
CALGLAEWNEQFF,TGTGCCTTAGGACTAGCGGAGTGGAATGAGCAGTTCTTC,TRBD2,TRBV30,TRBJ2-1,few
CASSPRGANEKLFF,TGTGCCAGCTCACCACGGGGAGCTAATGAAAAACTGTTTTTT,-,TRBV18,TRBJ1-4,-
CSVGGITDTQYF,TGCAGCGTAGGGGGCATCACAGATACGCAGTATTTT,TRBD1,TRBV29-1,TRBJ2-3,-
CASRRAQGTYNEQFF,TGTGCCAGCAGGCGAGCCCAGGGGACCTACAATGAGCAGTTCTTC,-,TRBV7-2,TRBJ2-1,-
CAWSSAARGVSNQPQHF,TGTGCCTGGAGTTCGGCCGCCAGGGGGGTTAGCAATCAGCCCCAGCATTTT,TRBD1,TRBV30,TRBJ1-5,-
CASSQTGGNYGYTF,TGTGCCAGCAGCCAGACAGGGGGCAACTATGGCTACACCTTC,TRBD1,TRBV4-2,TRBJ1-2,-
CAWTRRDLNQPQHF,TGTGCCTGGACGCGGAGAGATCTCAATCAGCCCCAGCATTTT,-,TRBV30,TRBJ1-5,-
CASMEQGRTLYEQYF,TGTGCCAGCATGGAGCAGGGGCGAACTCTCTACGAGCAGTACTTC,-,TRBV27,TRBJ2-7,-
CASIPWGQGRDTQYF,TGTGCCAGCATCCCTTGGGGACAGGGGAGGGATACGCAGTATTTT,TRBD1,TRBV28,TRBJ2-3,few
CASSSRDREGTQYF,TGTGCCAGCAGTTCAAGGGACAGGGAGGGGACCCAGTACTTC,TRBD1,TRBV27,TRBJ2-5,-
CSARGTIWQFF,TGCAGTGCACGCGGGACTATCTGGCAGTTCTTC,TRBD2,TRBV20-1,TRBJ2-1,-
CASSRSASSYNEQFF,TGCGCCAGCAGCCGGAGCGCAAGCTCCTACAATGAGCAGTTCTTC,-,TRBV4-3,TRBJ2-1,-
CASSSVSTDTQYF,TGTGCCAGCTCGAGCGTTTCCACAGATACGCAGTATTTT,-,TRBV2,TRBJ2-3,-
CASSFSSGTSQEQYF,TGTGCCAGCAGCTTTTCTAGCGGGACCTCTCAAGAGCAGTACTTC,TRBD2,TRBV11-3,TRBJ2-7,-
CASSPSSGSSYEQYF,TGTGCCAGCTCACCGAGTAGCGGGAGCTCCTACGAGCAGTACTTC,TRBD2,TRBV18,TRBJ2-7,-
CASSFLAGAPYEQYF,TGTGCCAGCAGTTTCCTAGCGGGGGCCCCCTACGAGCAGTACTTC,TRBD2,TRBV27,TRBJ2-7,-
CATSPRGIAGGYEQYF,TGTGCCACCAGCCCAAGGGGGATAGCGGGAGGGTACGAGCAGTACTTC,TRBD2,TRBV15,TRBJ2-7,-
CASSFVAGGRYEQYF,TGCGCCAGCAGCTTCGTAGCGGGAGGCCGCTACGAGCAGTACTTC,TRBD2,TRBV5-1,TRBJ2-7,-
CASSLFGGSPRSEKLFF,TGTGCCAGCAGTTTATTTGGCGGGAGCCCCCGGAGTGAAAAACTGTTTTTT,-,TRBV27,TRBJ1-4,-
CASSLPGRDAFF,TGTGCCAGCAGCTTACCAGGGAGGGACGCTTTCTTT,-,TRBV13,TRBJ1-1,few
CASSLTGGFNQPQHF,TGTGCCAGCAGCTTGACAGGGGGCTTCAATCAGCCCCAGCATTTT,TRBD1,TRBV7-2,TRBJ1-5,-
CASSPMGVSGELFF,TGTGCCAGCAGCCCCATGGGAGTTTCCGGGGAGCTGTTTTTT,-,TRBV25-1,TRBJ2-2,-
CATSRDSRVGTEAFF,TGTGCCACCAGCAGAGATTCTAGAGTCGGAACTGAAGCTTTCTTT,-,TRBV15,TRBJ1-1,-
CASSYSDGTGDGYTF,TGTGCCAGCAGTTACTCTGATGGGACAGGGGATGGCTACACCTTC,TRBD1,TRBV6-5,TRBJ1-2,-
CASSPGLQETQYF,TGTGCCAGCAGCCCCGGACTACAAGAGACCCAGTACTTC,-,TRBV7-7,TRBJ2-5,-